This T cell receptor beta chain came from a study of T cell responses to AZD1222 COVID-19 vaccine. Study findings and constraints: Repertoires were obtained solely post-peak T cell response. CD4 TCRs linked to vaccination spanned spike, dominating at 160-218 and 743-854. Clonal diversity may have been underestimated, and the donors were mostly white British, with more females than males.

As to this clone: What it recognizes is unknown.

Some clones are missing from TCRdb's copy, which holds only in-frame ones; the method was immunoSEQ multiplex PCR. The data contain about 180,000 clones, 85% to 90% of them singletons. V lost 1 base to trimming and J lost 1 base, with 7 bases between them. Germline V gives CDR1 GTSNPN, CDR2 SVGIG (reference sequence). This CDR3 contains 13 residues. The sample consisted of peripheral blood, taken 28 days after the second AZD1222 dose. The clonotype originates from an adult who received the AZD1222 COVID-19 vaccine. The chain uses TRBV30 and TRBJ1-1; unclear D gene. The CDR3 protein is CAWSASRNTEAFF. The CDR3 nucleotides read TGTGCCTGGAGTGCAAGCCGGAACACTGAAGCTTTCTTT.